Listed below are T cell receptor beta chains from one sample, sequenced in a study of neurological immune-mediated disorders. TCRdb re-called the 5' RACE reads with MiXCR, one entry per CDR3 protein. Of tens of thousands of distinct CDR3 sequences listed, roughly 3.2% are singletons. Sequenced sample: PBMCs. The receptors here all came from a man aged 40-49 years with multiple sclerosis. Both conserved end residues are part of each CDR3. Fields, in order: J gene, V gene, clone size, D gene, CDR3 DNA, CDR3 protein. D genes are given only for firm matches. Size is omitted from some rows. Given values are once, few, many or a class for expanded clones.

>TRBJ2-3|TRBV29-1|many|-
TGCAGCGTTGTAGGCACAGATACGCAGTATTTT
CSVVGTDTQYF
>TRBJ2-7|TRBV18|-|-
TGTGCCAGCTCACCACTATCTCACCAGGGGTCCGCCCCGGGGGAGCAGTACTTC
CASSPLSHQGSAPGEQYF
>TRBJ1-1|TRBV6-1|many|-
TGTGCCAGCAGGCCAGGGTTAGGGAGTGAAGCTTTCTTT
CASRPGLGSEAFF
>TRBJ2-1|TRBV2|many|-
TGTGCCAGCAGTGCCCAGGGGTACGACAATGAGCAGTTCTTC
CASSAQGYDNEQFF
>TRBJ2-1|TRBV7-3|many|-
TGTGCCAGCAGCTTAAGGACGGGAGCCTACAATGAGCAGTTCTTC
CASSLRTGAYNEQFF
>TRBJ2-5|TRBV7-9|many|TRBD1
TGTGCCAGCAGCTTACGAGGGGGCCGACAACCCCAAGAGACCCAGTACTTC
CASSLRGGRQPQETQYF
>TRBJ2-1|TRBV6-1|many|TRBD1
TGTGCCACCGCGGGACAGGGAGGTACGGGGGTTCTGAACAATGAGCAGTTCTTC
CATAGQGGTGVLNNEQFF
>TRBJ2-3|TRBV6-4|-|TRBD1
TGTGCCAGCAGTATCCGGACAGGGGGAACAGATACGCAGTATTTT
CASSIRTGGTDTQYF
>TRBJ2-1|TRBV10-3|many|TRBD2
TGTGCCATCAGTGAGTCGACTAGCGGGTACAATGAGCAGTTCTTC
CAISESTSGYNEQFF
>TRBJ2-7|TRBV29-1|many|-
TGCAGCGTTGTCTTTGACACTTCCTACGAGCAGTACTTC
CSVVFDTSYEQYF
>TRBJ2-1|TRBV5-1|many|-
TGCGCCAGCAGCGCTCGAACCGGGACAACTTACAATGAGCAGTTCTTC
CASSARTGTTYNEQFF
>TRBJ2-1|TRBV24-1|many|TRBD1
TGTGCCACCGGCACAGGGGGCCGGGATGAGCAGTTCTTC
CATGTGGRDEQFF
>TRBJ2-7|TRBV20-1|many|-
TGCAGTGCTAGAGTGGCAGCAGCCTCCTACGAGCAGTACTTC
CSARVAAASYEQYF
>TRBJ1-2|TRBV7-9|many|-
TGTGCCAGCAGTGGCATTGTCTATGGCTACACCTTC
CASSGIVYGYTF
>TRBJ1-4|TRBV5-1|many|-
TGCGCCAGCAGCCCCGGGGCAGCAACTAATGAAAAACTGTTTTTT
CASSPGAATNEKLFF
>TRBJ2-1|TRBV19|many|TRBD2
TGTGCCAGTAAATATAGCGGGAGCCGGAATGAGCAGTTCTTC
CASKYSGSRNEQFF
>TRBJ2-1|TRBV9|many|TRBD2
TGTGCCAGCAGCGTAGGGGCTAGCGGGAGCGCCTACAATGAGCAGTTCTTC
CASSVGASGSAYNEQFF
>TRBJ2-1|TRBV20-1|many|-
TGCAGTGCTAGACCGCTAAGGGCGGTGTCCAATGAGCAGTTCTTC
CSARPLRAVSNEQFF
>TRBJ2-2|TRBV7-2|many|-
TGTGCCAGCAGCCCATCAGCGGTTACCGGGGAGCTGTTTTTT
CASSPSAVTGELFF
>TRBJ1-2|TRBV5-1|many|TRBD1
TGCGCCAGCAGCTTGACAGGGGGTAACTATGGCTACACCTTC
CASSLTGGNYGYTF
>TRBJ1-1|TRBV6-2/TRBV6-3|many|TRBD1
TGTGCCAGCAGTCCCATCAGGGGGGGCACTGAAGCTTTCTTT
CASSPIRGGTEAFF
>TRBJ1-6|TRBV20-1|many|-
TGCAGTGCTCGCCTTTCAGGTTGGGATTCACCCCTCCACTTT
CSARLSGWDSPLHF
>TRBJ1-6|TRBV6-5|once|-
TGTGCCAGCAGCCACTCCAGGGATTCACACCTCCACTTT
CASSHSRDSHLHF
>TRBJ2-3|TRBV24-1|many|TRBD2
TGTGCCACCAGTGTGAGTAGCGGGAGGCCAGGGGATACGCAGTATTTT
CATSVSSGRPGDTQYF
>TRBJ2-5|TRBV4-1|many|-
TGCGCCAGCAGCCCAGGGGGGGCTCTAGAGACCCAGTACTTC
CASSPGGALETQYF
>TRBJ2-3|TRBV12-3/TRBV12-4|many|-
TGTGCCAGCAGTTTGGGGACTGGCTTTGGTACGCAGTATTTT
CASSLGTGFGTQYF
>TRBJ2-1|TRBV5-1|many|-
TGCGCCAGCAGCTTGACGGGCTACAATGAGCAGTTCTTC
CASSLTGYNEQFF
>TRBJ2-7|TRBV20-1|many|-
TGCAGTGCTAGAGATGTTAGGGATTCCTACGAGCAGTACTTC
CSARDVRDSYEQYF
>TRBJ1-5|TRBV12-3/TRBV12-4|many|-
TGTGCCAGCAGTATACAGGGATGGAATCAGCCCCAGCATTTT
CASSIQGWNQPQHF
>TRBJ2-3|TRBV12-5|many|-
TGTGCTAGTGGTTTGGGGACTTCCACAGATACGCAGTATTTT
CASGLGTSTDTQYF
>TRBJ2-1|TRBV7-2|many|TRBD2
TGTGCCAGCAGCTGGACTAGCGGTTACAATGAGCAGTTCTTC
CASSWTSGYNEQFF
>TRBJ2-1|TRBV20-1|many|TRBD2
TGCAGTGCTAGAGATTATGGCGGGGGGTCGTACAATGAGCAGTTCTTC
CSARDYGGGSYNEQFF
>TRBJ2-3|TRBV5-1|many|-
TGCGCCAGCAGCGCGGAGCTAAGCACAGATACGCAGTATTTT
CASSAELSTDTQYF
>TRBJ1-2|TRBV20-1|many|TRBD1
TGCAGTGCGGACCAGGGGGCCTATGGCTACACCTTC
CSADQGAYGYTF